The 17 T cell receptor beta chains below all came from one sample that was sequenced in a study of shared clonotypes between healthy human individuals. Assay used: immunoSEQ multiplex PCR; TCRdb lists only in-frame clones, some missing. The data show some 240,000 clones, approximately 65% seen once. Sequenced: memory CD4+ T cells sorted from blood. The subset here: CD45RA-negative fraction. These receptors were obtained from a young man in good health.

This clone has just a few counts. V is TRBV5-6 and J is TRBJ1-1; TRBD1 matches at 7 bases. The CDR3 totals 14 residues. Germline V gene data show CDR1 as SGHDT and CDR2 as YYEEEE. Trimming cost V 4 bases and J 3 bases; bases outside gene matches: 6. The CDR3 here is CASSQDRADTEAFF. CDR3 DNA sequence: TGTGCCAGCAGCCAAGACAGGGCGGACACTGAAGCTTTCTTT. The full variable domain, rest sourced from reference TRBV5-6 and TRBJ1-1, is DAGVTQSPTHLIKTRGQQVTLRCSPKSGHDTVSWYQQALGQGPQFIFQYYEEEERQRGNFPDRFSGHQFPNYSSELNVNALLLGDSALYLCASSQDRADTEAFFGQGTRLTVV.

This clone was seen only a few times. The V gene is TRBV6-5, the J gene TRBJ2-1, with a possible D match to TRBD1 (6 bases). Looked up from germline, CDR1 is MNHEY and CDR2 is SVGAGI. The CDR3 covers 13 residues. With 10 bases removed from V and 4 bases from J, the gap between germline ends came to 14 bases. The CDR3 protein is CATQIDRYNEQFF. The CDR3 nucleotides read TGTGCCACCCAAATAGACAGGTACAATGAGCAGTTCTTC.

On this clone: This CDR3 is also generated by other DNA sequences in the sample. The rearrangement uses TRBV28 and TRBJ2-7; possible D gene TRBD1, 5 bases. The CDR3 length is 13 residues. Trimming stripped 3 bases from V and 0 bases from J, with 6 bases between. Germline-derived CDR1 and CDR2 are MDHEN and SYDVKM. The CDR3 protein is CASSFDSSYEQYF. CDR3 bases: TGTGCCAGCAGTTTTGACAGCTCCTACGAGCAGTACTTC.

This chain links TRBV4-1 with TRBJ2-1, with D possibly matching TRBD2 (6 bases). Germline CDR1 reads MGHRA; CDR2 reads YSYEKL. Trimming took off 1 base at V and 3 bases at J, with 25 bases between the two ends. The CDR3 is 20 amino acids. CDR3 in amino acids: CASSQGLLSVPAGHYNEQFF. In DNA, the CDR3 is TGCGCCAGCAGCCAAGGTCTCCTTTCTGTTCCGGCGGGGCACTACAATGAGCAGTTCTTC.

Comment on this clone: This same CDR3 is encoded by further DNA sequences in the sample. The chain carries TRBV19 and TRBJ2-3; 10 bases map to TRBD2. The V gene end was trimmed by 5 bases and the J gene end by 0 bases; junction bases not matched to a gene: 5. The CDR3 runs 16 residues. Germline V gene sequence: CDR1 LNHDA, CDR2 SQIVND (reference sequence). Written as DNA, the CDR3 is TGTGCCAGTAGTCTTCTAGCGGGAGCGAGCACAGATACGCAGTATTTT. Amino acid sequence: CASSLLAGASTDTQYF.

This chain joins TRBV2 and TRBJ2-2; D ambiguous. V lost 4 bases and J lost 3, with 6 bases in between. The CDR3 sequence is 13 residues long. The V gene's germline CDR1 is SNHLY and CDR2 FYNNEI. In DNA form, the CDR3 reads TGTGCCAGCAGTGGGACGGACACCGGGGAGCTGTTTTTT. It yields the protein CASSGTDTGELFF.

This clone has more than one count but fewer than ten. This chain uses TRBV29-1 with TRBJ2-7; a weak D match, TRBD1 (7 bases). CDR3 length: 13 residues. V dropped 8 bases and J dropped 3 bases, with 17 bases sitting between them. Germline V gene sequence: CDR1 SQVTM, CDR2 ANQGSEA. The DNA of the CDR3 is TGCAGCACCTCCGGACAGGACTACTACGAGCAGTACTTC. Translating it yields CSTSGQDYYEQYF.

The gene calls are TRBV7-2 and TRBJ2-4; TRBD1 matches at 9 bases. CDR1 and CDR2 (germline): SGHTA, FQGNSA. There are 15 residues in the CDR3. V was clipped by 3 bases and J by 7 bases; unmatched bases: 7. The CDR3 sequence: CASSFGDRDGNIQYF. The CDR3 region has the DNA TGTGCCAGCAGCTTCGGGGACAGGGATGGGAACATTCAGTACTTC.

This clone was observed at least ten times. The rearrangement uses TRBV18 and TRBJ2-1; D is possibly TRBD1 (6 bases). Trimming removed 2 bases at V and 10 bases at J, with 9 bases between. The CDR3 totals 12 residues. Germline lookup yields CDR1 KGHSH and CDR2 LQKENI. CDR3 amino acids: CASSPVTGEQFF. The CDR3 DNA is TGTGCCAGCTCACCAGTAACAGGGGAGCAGTTCTTC. Variable domain in full (rest from reference TRBV18 and TRBJ2-1): NAGVMQNPRHLVRRRGQEARLRCSPMKGHSHVYWYRQLPEEGLKFMVYLQKENIIDESGMPKERFSAEFPKEGPSILRIQQVVRGDSAAYFCASSPVTGEQFFGPGTRLTVL.

The chain recombines TRBV11-2 with TRBJ2-1, with 13 bases that match TRBD2. CDR3 length equals 19 residues. J was trimmed by 3 bases and V by 5 bases; bases with no gene match: 13. Germline V lookup: CDR1 SGHAT, CDR2 FQNNGV. CDR3 coding DNA: TGTGCCAGCAGCATTAGGACTAGCGGGAGAGTGGGGAGCTACAATGAGCAGTTCTTC. Amino acid sequence: CASSIRTSGRVGSYNEQFF.

This clone turned up a few times. This chain joins TRBV18 and TRBJ1-1, with D perhaps TRBD1 (5 bases). Trimming cost V 3 bases and J 5 bases, with 10 bases left between them. CDR1 is KGHSH, CDR2 LQKENI, per germline. The CDR3 is 13 residues long. CDR3 coding DNA: TGTGCCAGCTCACCGGAACAGGAGACTGAAGCTTTCTTT. Protein sequence: CASSPEQETEAFF.

The chain recombines TRBV19 with TRBJ1-5, with D tentatively TRBD1 (5 bases). CDR3 length: 14 residues. V lost 3 bases, J lost 6 bases, and 12 bases lay in between. CDR1 is LNHDA and CDR2 is SQIVND in the germline V gene (reference sequence). Written as DNA, the CDR3 is TGTGCCAGTAGTATCGGGGCTCCGGGTCAGCCCCAGCATTTT. Translation: CASSIGAPGQPQHF.

In this sample, this clone turned up a few times. This chain connects TRBV15 to TRBJ2-1; no clear D gene. Between the trimmed V and J ends, which lost 5 bases and 5 bases, there was a span of 13 bases. Germline CDR1 and CDR2: LNHNV and YYDKDF (reference sequence). This CDR3 is 14 amino acids long. Here the CDR3 reads CATSDMAWDNEQFF. DNA of the CDR3: TGTGCCACCAGCGATATGGCTTGGGACAATGAGCAGTTCTTC.

V usage is TRBV28 and J usage is TRBJ2-7; 8 bases fit TRBD2. The CDR3 is made up of 13 amino acids. With 8 bases clipped from V and 1 base from J, the junction kept 4 bases outside the gene matches. The germline gives CDR1 MDHEN, CDR2 SYDVKM. CDR3 loop: CASVSGTSYEQYF. The CDR3 nucleotides are TGTGCCAGCGTTAGCGGGACTTCCTACGAGCAGTACTTC.

This chain connects TRBV6-5 to TRBJ2-2; no firm D call. Trimming shortened V by 0 bases and J by 1 base, and 9 bases separated the two germline ends. CDR1 and CDR2 (germline): MNHEY, SVGAGI. The CDR3 length is 16 residues. CDR3 sequence: CASSYSVILNTGELFF. The CDR3 coding sequence is TGTGCCAGCAGTTACTCGGTCATATTGAACACCGGGGAGCTGTTTTTT.

This chain joins TRBV18 and TRBJ2-5; 8 positions agree with TRBD2. CDR1 is KGHSH and CDR2 is LQKENI in the germline V gene. The CDR3 contains 12 residues. V lost 5 bases to trimming and J lost 4 bases; unmatched junction nucleotides: 0. The CDR3 region is CASSGTRETQYF. CDR3 in DNA: TGTGCCAGCTCAGGGACTAGAGAGACCCAGTACTTC.

The chain carries TRBV2 and TRBJ2-7, with D possibly matching TRBD2 (6 bases). The germline V gene encodes CDR1 SNHLY and CDR2 FYNNEI. V dropped 8 bases and J dropped 3 bases, with 14 bases sitting between them. CDR3 length equals 13 residues. CDR3 in amino acids: CASGSVGGYEQYF. CDR3 in DNA: TGTGCCAGCGGCAGCGTCGGGGGCTACGAGCAGTACTTC.